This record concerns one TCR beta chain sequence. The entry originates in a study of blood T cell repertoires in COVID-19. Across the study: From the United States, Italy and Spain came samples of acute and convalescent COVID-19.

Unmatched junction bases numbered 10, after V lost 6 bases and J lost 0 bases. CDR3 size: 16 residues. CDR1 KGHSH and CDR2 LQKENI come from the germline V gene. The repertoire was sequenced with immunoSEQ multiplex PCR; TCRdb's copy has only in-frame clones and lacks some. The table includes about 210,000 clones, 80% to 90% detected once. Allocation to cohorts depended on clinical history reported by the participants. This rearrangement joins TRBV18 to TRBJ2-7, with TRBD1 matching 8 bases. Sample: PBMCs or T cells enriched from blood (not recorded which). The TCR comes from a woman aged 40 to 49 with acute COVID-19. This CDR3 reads CASSPTRTGRSYEQYF. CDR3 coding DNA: TGTGCCAGCTCGCCCACCAGGACAGGGCGCTCCTACGAGCAGTACTTC.